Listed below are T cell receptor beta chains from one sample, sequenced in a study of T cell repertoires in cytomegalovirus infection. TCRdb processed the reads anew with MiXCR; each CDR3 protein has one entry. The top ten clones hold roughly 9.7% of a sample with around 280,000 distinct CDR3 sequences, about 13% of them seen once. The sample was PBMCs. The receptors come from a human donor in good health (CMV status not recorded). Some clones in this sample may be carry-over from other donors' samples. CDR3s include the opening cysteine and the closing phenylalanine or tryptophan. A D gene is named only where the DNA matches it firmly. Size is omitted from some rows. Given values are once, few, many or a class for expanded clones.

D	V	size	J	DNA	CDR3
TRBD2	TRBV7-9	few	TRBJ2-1	TGTGCCAGCAGCCTCGGGAGCGGGGGCTACAATGAGCAGTTCTTC	CASSLGSGGYNEQFF
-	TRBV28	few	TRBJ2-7	TGTGCCAGCAGTTTTATCAGGGAACCATACGAGCAGTACTTC	CASSFIREPYEQYF
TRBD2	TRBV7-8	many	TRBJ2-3	TGTGCCAGCAGCTTAAGGGTTCGGCTAGCGGGGGGTAGAGATACGCAGTATTTT	CASSLRVRLAGGRDTQYF
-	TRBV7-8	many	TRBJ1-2	TGTGCCAGCAGCCCCAAGACCTCTAAAGTTTATGGCTACACCTTC	CASSPKTSKVYGYTF
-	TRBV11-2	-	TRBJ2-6	TGTGCCAGCAGCGCAGGGGCCGGGGCCAACGTCCTGACTTTC	CASSAGAGANVLTF
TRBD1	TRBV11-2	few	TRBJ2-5	TGTGCCAGCAGCCCTAGAGCGGACAGGGGAGAGACCCAGTACTTC	CASSPRADRGETQYF
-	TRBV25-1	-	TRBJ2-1	TGTGCCAGCAGTGATCAGGGGGGTTTAAATGAGCAGTTCTTC	CASSDQGGLNEQFF
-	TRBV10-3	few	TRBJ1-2	TGTGCCATCCAGTGGGGGGAGGGTTATGGCTACACCTTC	CAIQWGEGYGYTF
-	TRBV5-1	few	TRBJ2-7	TGCGCCAGCAGCCTGGGACGGTCCTTCGAGCAGTACTTC	CASSLGRSFEQYF
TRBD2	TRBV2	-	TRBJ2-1	TGTGCCAGCAGTGAAGATAGCGGGGGTGGCCCGGTCGATGAGCAGTTCTTC	CASSEDSGGGPVDEQFF
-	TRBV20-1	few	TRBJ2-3	TGCAGTGCTCCGGGGCCGTCCACAGATACGCAGTATTTT	CSAPGPSTDTQYF
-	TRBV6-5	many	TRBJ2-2	TGTGCCAGCAGTCAAGGATCGACCGGGGAGCTGTTTTTT	CASSQGSTGELFF
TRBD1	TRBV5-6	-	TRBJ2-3	TGTGCCAGCAGCTCCAGGGGGCCTAGCACAGATACGCAGTATTTT	CASSSRGPSTDTQYF
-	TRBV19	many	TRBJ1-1	TGTGCCAGAAGGGAGAACACTGAAGCTTTCTTT	CARRENTEAFF
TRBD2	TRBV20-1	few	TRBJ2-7	TGCAGTGCTAGACCCCCCAGCGGGAGGTCCGAGCAGTACTTC	CSARPPSGRSEQYF
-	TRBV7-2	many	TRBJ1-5	TGTGCCAGCAGCCCCAGAGGGGGGAATCAGCCCCAGCATTTT	CASSPRGGNQPQHF
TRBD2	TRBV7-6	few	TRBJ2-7	TGTGCCAGCAGCTTAAATATACGCGGCCTAGCGGGGAAGCAGTACTTC	CASSLNIRGLAGKQYF
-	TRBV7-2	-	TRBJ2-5	TGTGCCAGCAGCTTGGCAGGGCGGAGCCAAGAGACCCAGTACTTC	CASSLAGRSQETQYF
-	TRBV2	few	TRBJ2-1	TGTGCCAGTTTGTCGGCTAGCTCCTACAATGAGCAGTTCTTC	CASLSASSYNEQFF
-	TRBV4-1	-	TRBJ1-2	TGCGCCAGCAGCCAAGAGGGGACGCCCCGTGGCTACACCTTC	CASSQEGTPRGYTF
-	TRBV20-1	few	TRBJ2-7	TGCAGTGCCTTAAGCGGAGTTTACGAGCAGTACTTC	CSALSGVYEQYF
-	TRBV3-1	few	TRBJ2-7	TGTGCCAGCAGTTCTTACCGGGACAAGGCCTCCTACGAGCAGTACTTC	CASSSYRDKASYEQYF
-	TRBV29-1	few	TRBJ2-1	TGCAGCGTTGAAGATCCAGGAGGGACGAATGAGCAGTTCTTC	CSVEDPGGTNEQFF
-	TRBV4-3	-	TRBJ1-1	TGCGCCAGCAGCCAAAACGGGGACGGTAACACTGAAGCTTTCTTT	CASSQNGDGNTEAFF
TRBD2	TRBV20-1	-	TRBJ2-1	TGCAGTGCTAGAACACTAGCGGGAGGCCTGGGTGAGCAGTTCTTC	CSARTLAGGLGEQFF
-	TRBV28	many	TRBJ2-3	TGTGCCAGCAGTAAACAGGGCTCGAATACGCAGTATTTT	CASSKQGSNTQYF
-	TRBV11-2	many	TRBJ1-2	TGTGCCAGCAGCCACGGGGCAGGCAACTATGGCTACACCTTC	CASSHGAGNYGYTF
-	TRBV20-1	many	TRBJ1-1	TGCAGTGCGGAAGACAGGAGATGGAACACTGAAGCTTTCTTT	CSAEDRRWNTEAFF
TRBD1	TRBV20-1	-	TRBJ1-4	TGCAGTGCTAGTTTTCAGGGGGCGCGAAAACTGTTTTTT	CSASFQGARKLFF
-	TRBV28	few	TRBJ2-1	TGTGCCAGCAGTTTGGGTTCGGGGAACAGGCGAAGTCGTGAGCAGTTCTTC	CASSLGSGNRRSREQFF
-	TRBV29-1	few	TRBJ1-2	TGCAGCGTTGATAGCCTGCCCGCAGTCTATGGCTACACCTTC	CSVDSLPAVYGYTF
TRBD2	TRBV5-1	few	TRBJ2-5	TGCGCCAGCAGCTGGGGACTAGCGGTGCAAGAGACCCAGTACTTC	CASSWGLAVQETQYF
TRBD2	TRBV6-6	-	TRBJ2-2	TGTGCCAGCAGTTATGCTAGCGGGAGGAAGACCGGGGAGCTGTTTTTT	CASSYASGRKTGELFF
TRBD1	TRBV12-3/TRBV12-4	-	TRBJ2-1	TGTGCCAGCAGCGGGACAGGGAATGAGCAGTTCTTC	CASSGTGNEQFF
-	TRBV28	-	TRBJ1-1	TGTGCCAGCCTCCGCACTTTGGGGGTTGACACTGAAGCTTTCTTT	CASLRTLGVDTEAFF
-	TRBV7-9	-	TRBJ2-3	TGTGCCAGCAGCCTCCATGACGGGGGAACCACAGATACGCAGTATTTT	CASSLHDGGTTDTQYF
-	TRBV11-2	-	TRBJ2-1	TGTGCCAGCAGCTTAGATTTACTTTCTAATGAGCAGTTCTTC	CASSLDLLSNEQFF
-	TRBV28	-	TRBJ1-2	TGTGCCAGCAGTTTGATCACAGGGTCTGGCTACACCTTC	CASSLITGSGYTF
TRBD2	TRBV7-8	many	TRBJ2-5	TGTGCCAGCAGCTTGAGCGGGGGGTCCCCTCGGGAGACCCAGTACTTC	CASSLSGGSPRETQYF
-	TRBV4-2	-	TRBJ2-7	TGTGCCAGCAGCCACCTCGGGACGCATGCCTACGAGCAGTACTTC	CASSHLGTHAYEQYF
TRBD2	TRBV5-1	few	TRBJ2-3	TGCGCCAGCAAGCGGGAGGGCCCTAGCACAGATACGCAGTATTTT	CASKREGPSTDTQYF